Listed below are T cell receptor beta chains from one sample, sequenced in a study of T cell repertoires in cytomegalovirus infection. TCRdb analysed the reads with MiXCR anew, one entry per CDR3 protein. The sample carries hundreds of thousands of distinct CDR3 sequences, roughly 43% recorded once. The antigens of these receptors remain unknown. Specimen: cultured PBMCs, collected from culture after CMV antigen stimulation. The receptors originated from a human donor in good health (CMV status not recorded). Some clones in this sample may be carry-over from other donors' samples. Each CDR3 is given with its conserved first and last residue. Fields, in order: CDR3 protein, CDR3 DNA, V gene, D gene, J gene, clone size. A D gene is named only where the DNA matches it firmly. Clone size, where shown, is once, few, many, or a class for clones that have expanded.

CDR3 protein: CASSPLAGGDNEQFF
CDR3 DNA: TGTGCCAGCAGTCCACTAGCGGGGGGGGACAATGAGCAGTTCTTC
V gene: TRBV7-6
D gene: TRBD2
J gene: TRBJ2-1
clone size: -

CDR3 protein: CSARVTGSYEQYF
CDR3 DNA: TGCAGTGCTAGAGTCACAGGGTCTTACGAGCAGTACTTC
V gene: TRBV20-1
D gene: -
J gene: TRBJ2-7
clone size: -

CDR3 protein: CASSPTGVSGNTIYF
CDR3 DNA: TGTGCCAGCAGCCCGACAGGAGTCTCTGGAAACACCATATATTTT
V gene: TRBV7-9
D gene: -
J gene: TRBJ1-3
clone size: few

CDR3 protein: CASSLGGVAYEQYF
CDR3 DNA: TGTGCCAGCAGCTTAGGCGGGGTCGCCTACGAGCAGTACTTC
V gene: TRBV7-2
D gene: -
J gene: TRBJ2-7
clone size: many

CDR3 protein: CATAGQGTEAFF
CDR3 DNA: TGTGCCACCGCGGGACAGGGCACTGAAGCTTTCTTT
V gene: TRBV10-3
D gene: TRBD1
J gene: TRBJ1-1
clone size: -

CDR3 protein: CASSPLTGGFLATEAFF
CDR3 DNA: TGTGCCAGCAGTCCACTAACAGGGGGCTTTTTGGCCACTGAAGCTTTCTTT
V gene: TRBV12-3/TRBV12-4
D gene: TRBD1
J gene: TRBJ1-1
clone size: -

CDR3 protein: CASSLDSGEVTGELFF
CDR3 DNA: TGTGCCAGCAGCTTGGATAGCGGAGAAGTCACCGGGGAGCTGTTTTTT
V gene: TRBV5-4
D gene: -
J gene: TRBJ2-2
clone size: -

CDR3 protein: CASSLDSRPSRDGYTF
CDR3 DNA: TGTGCCAGCAGCTTAGATAGCAGGCCGTCGCGGGATGGCTACACCTTC
V gene: TRBV11-2
D gene: -
J gene: TRBJ1-2
clone size: few

CDR3 protein: CATSDAGRSWQYF
CDR3 DNA: TGTGCCACCAGTGATGCGGGGCGATCCTGGCAGTATTTT
V gene: TRBV24-1
D gene: -
J gene: TRBJ2-3
clone size: few

CDR3 protein: CASSDLDREPTYEQYF
CDR3 DNA: TGCGCCAGCAGTGACCTTGACAGGGAACCCACCTACGAGCAGTACTTC
V gene: TRBV10-1
D gene: TRBD1
J gene: TRBJ2-7
clone size: -

CDR3 protein: CASSLGGGRQETQYF
CDR3 DNA: TGTGCCAGCAGCTTAGGTGGGGGGAGACAAGAGACCCAGTACTTC
V gene: TRBV7-2
D gene: -
J gene: TRBJ2-5
clone size: many

CDR3 protein: CASSEDRTRNQPQHF
CDR3 DNA: TGTGCCAGCAGTGAAGATCGTACTCGGAATCAGCCCCAGCATTTT
V gene: TRBV6-1
D gene: -
J gene: TRBJ1-5
clone size: -

CDR3 protein: CASSWGTVSNEQYF
CDR3 DNA: TGTGCCAGCAGCTGGGGGACAGTTTCGAACGAGCAGTACTTC
V gene: TRBV7-4
D gene: TRBD1
J gene: TRBJ2-7
clone size: -

CDR3 protein: CASSLTQGHEQFF
CDR3 DNA: TGCGCCAGCAGCCTCACACAGGGGCATGAGCAGTTCTTC
V gene: TRBV4-1
D gene: TRBD1
J gene: TRBJ2-1
clone size: few

CDR3 protein: CALSTFAGKAKAFF
CDR3 DNA: TGTGCCCTCAGCACCTTCGCAGGGAAGGCCAAAGCTTTCTTT
V gene: TRBV30
D gene: -
J gene: TRBJ1-1
clone size: once

CDR3 protein: CASSPHQTGTLRTTNEKLFF
CDR3 DNA: TGTGCCAGCAGCCCGCATCAGACCGGGACCCTGCGGACGACTAATGAAAAACTGTTTTTT
V gene: TRBV7-4
D gene: -
J gene: TRBJ1-4
clone size: few

CDR3 protein: CASSQDDWVERGGLQFF
CDR3 DNA: TGTGCCAGCAGCCAAGATGATTGGGTGGAGCGGGGGGGCTTGCAGTTCTTC
V gene: TRBV4-2
D gene: TRBD2
J gene: TRBJ2-1
clone size: few

CDR3 protein: CASSPRGGYEQYF
CDR3 DNA: TGTGCCAGCAGCCCCAGAGGGGGGTACGAGCAGTACTTC
V gene: TRBV7-2
D gene: -
J gene: TRBJ2-7
clone size: many

CDR3 protein: CASSPRVVGGAGGYTF
CDR3 DNA: TGTGCCAGCAGTCCACGAGTCGTGGGGGGCGCTGGTGGCTACACCTTC
V gene: TRBV27
D gene: -
J gene: TRBJ1-2
clone size: few

CDR3 protein: CASSLEQGAAGGNTIYF
CDR3 DNA: TGTGCCAGCAGCTTGGAGCAGGGGGCAGCGGGTGGAAACACCATATATTTT
V gene: TRBV7-2
D gene: TRBD1
J gene: TRBJ1-3
clone size: many

CDR3 protein: CASSYASDDPQYF
CDR3 DNA: TGTGCCAGCAGTTACGCTAGCGACGACCCCCAGTACTTC
V gene: TRBV6-6
D gene: -
J gene: TRBJ2-5
clone size: -

CDR3 protein: CASSRTGTRVYEQYF
CDR3 DNA: TGTGCCAGCAGTCGTACCGGGACCAGAGTCTACGAGCAGTACTTC
V gene: TRBV6-2/TRBV6-3
D gene: -
J gene: TRBJ2-7
clone size: -

CDR3 protein: CSAVPGQGAPGLLSEQYF
CDR3 DNA: TGCAGTGCAGTACCGGGACAGGGGGCCCCGGGACTCCTATCCGAGCAGTACTTC
V gene: TRBV20-1
D gene: TRBD1
J gene: TRBJ2-7
clone size: once

CDR3 protein: CASSLATSRLNEQFF
CDR3 DNA: TGTGCCAGCAGCTTAGCCACTAGCCGACTCAATGAGCAGTTCTTC
V gene: TRBV7-2
D gene: -
J gene: TRBJ2-1
clone size: few